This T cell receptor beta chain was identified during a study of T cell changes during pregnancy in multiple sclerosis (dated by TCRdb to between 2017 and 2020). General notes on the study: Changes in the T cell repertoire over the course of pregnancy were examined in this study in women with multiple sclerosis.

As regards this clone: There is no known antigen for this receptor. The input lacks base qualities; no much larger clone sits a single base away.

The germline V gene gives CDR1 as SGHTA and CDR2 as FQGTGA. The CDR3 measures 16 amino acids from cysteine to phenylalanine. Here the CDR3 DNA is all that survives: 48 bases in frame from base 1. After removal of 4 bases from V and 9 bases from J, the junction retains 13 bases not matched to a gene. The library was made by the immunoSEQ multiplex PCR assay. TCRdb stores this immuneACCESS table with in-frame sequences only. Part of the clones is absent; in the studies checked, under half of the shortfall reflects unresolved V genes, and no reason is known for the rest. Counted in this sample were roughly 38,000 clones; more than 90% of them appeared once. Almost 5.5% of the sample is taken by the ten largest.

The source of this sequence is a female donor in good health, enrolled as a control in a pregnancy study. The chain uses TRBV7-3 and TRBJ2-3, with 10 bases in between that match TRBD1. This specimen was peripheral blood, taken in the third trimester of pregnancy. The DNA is TGTGCCAGCAGCTCAACCGGGACAGGGGAAAGGGTAACGCAGTATTTT. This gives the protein CASSSTGTGERVTQYF.